The 22 T cell receptor beta chains in this list originate from one sample, sequenced in a study of T-cell reconstitution after alpha-beta-depleted transplantation in children. TCRbeta library preparation incorporated unique molecular identifiers. TCRdb analysed the PCR reads with MiXCR anew, one entry per CDR3 protein. The sample includes about 900,000 distinct CDR3 sequences, about 29% of them seen just once. Sequences were derived from PBMCs, mostly from graft donor cells, sampled 360 days after TCRalphabeta/CD19-depleted stem cell transplant. These receptors were obtained from a boy in the first two years of life who had a stem cell transplant for SCID, so the T cells may come from the graft donor.

This clonotype has only a few counts. V is TRBV7-6 and J is TRBJ2-1; no definite D call. CDR3 length: 17 residues. Germline V gene data show CDR1 as SGHVS and CDR2 as FNYEAQ. V was cut by 5 bases and J by 6 bases, with 23 bases left in between. The CDR3 region is CASSNRPGQARGNEQFF. The CDR3, as DNA: TGTGCCAGCAGCAACCGGCCGGGCCAAGCGAGAGGCAATGAGCAGTTCTTC.

The J gene is TRBJ1-2, the V gene TRBV11-2; TRBD1 matches 8 bases. V lost 1 base and J lost 0; bases outside the gene matches: 10. Germline V gene sequence: CDR1 SGHAT, CDR2 FQNNGV. This CDR3 is 18 amino acids long. The CDR3 DNA reads TGTGCCAGCAGCTTAGTACCCGGACAGGGCAAAGCTAACTATGGCTACACCTTC. Protein product: CASSLVPGQGKANYGYTF.

V and J are TRBV12-3 or TRBV12-4 and TRBJ2-1; D gene uncertain. V lost 3 bases and J 0 bases, leaving 12 bases between the germline ends. CDR3 size: 16 residues. This CDR3 is CASSFPGLSSYNEQFF. The CDR3 DNA sequence: TGTGCCAGCAGTTTCCCCGGGTTGAGCTCCTACAATGAGCAGTTCTTC.

This clonotype has only a few counts. This chain uses TRBV15 with TRBJ2-1; D not certain. With 3 bases removed from V and 4 bases from J, the gap between germline ends came to 19 bases. Germline loops: CDR1 LNHNV, CDR2 YYDKDF (reference sequence). This CDR3 comprises 17 residues. The CDR3 loop is CATSRDHVGGTYNEQFF. CDR3 bases: TGTGCCACCAGCAGGGACCATGTGGGCGGAACATACAATGAGCAGTTCTTC.

This clonotype came up a few times. V is TRBV9 and J is TRBJ2-3; D tentatively fits TRBD1 or TRBD2 (5 bases each). Deletions cut 3 bases from V and 0 bases from J, with 14 bases between. This CDR3 region has 16 residues. Germline V gene data show CDR1 as SGDLS and CDR2 as YYNGEE. This CDR3 is CASSAFSGSSTDTQYF. The CDR3 coding sequence is TGTGCCAGCAGCGCCTTTTCAGGGAGTAGCACAGATACGCAGTATTTT.

In its sample, this clonotype was seen many times. The chain links TRBV28 to TRBJ1-1; 7 bases match TRBD1. The CDR3 runs to 14 residues. Germline lookup yields CDR1 MDHEN and CDR2 SYDVKM. Unmatched junction bases numbered 4, after V lost 4 bases and J lost 2 bases. The CDR3 reads CASSSYRGNTEAFF. The CDR3 bases are TGTGCCAGCAGTTCCTACAGGGGCAACACTGAAGCTTTCTTT. The full variable domain, completed using reference TRBV28 and TRBJ1-1, is DVKVTQSSRYLVKRTGEKVFLECVQDMDHENMFWYRQDPGLGLRLIYFSYDVKMKEKGDIPEGYSVSREKKERFSLILESASTNQTSMYLCASSSYRGNTEAFFGQGTRLTVV.

The V and J genes are TRBV20-1 and TRBJ2-1; 7 bases agree with TRBD2. CDR3 length: 13 amino acids. J gave up 8 bases and V 6 bases, and 10 bases lay outside the gene matches. From germline, CDR1 is DFQATT and CDR2 SNEGSKA (reference sequence). The CDR3 sequence: CSADGLVADEQFF. The CDR3 region has the DNA TGCAGTGCCGACGGACTAGTCGCGGATGAGCAGTTCTTC.

This sequence joins TRBV7-9 and TRBJ2-5, with 9 bases fitting TRBD2. This CDR3 is built from 14 residues. Trimming took 6 bases from V and 1 from J; bases not matched to a gene: 3. CDR1 and CDR2 from the germline V gene are SEHNR and FQNEAQ (reference sequence). CDR3 residues: CASSDSGGQETQYF. CDR3 coding DNA: TGTGCCAGCAGTGATAGCGGGGGCCAAGAGACCCAGTACTTC. The whole variable domain, filled in from reference TRBV7-9 and TRBJ2-5, reads DTGVSQNPRHKITKRGQNVTFRCDPISEHNRLYWYRQTLGQGPEFLTYFQNEAQLEKSRLLSDRFSAERPKGSFSTLEIQRTEQGDSAMYLCASSDSGGQETQYFGPGTRLLVL.

In its sample, this clonotype was seen a few times. The genes are TRBV5-4 and TRBJ2-3, with 15 positions matching TRBD2. The length of the CDR3 is 19 residues. The V segment lost 2 bases and the J segment 3 bases; nucleotides outside the gene matches: 10. CDR1 and CDR2 from the germline V gene are SGHNT and YYREEE (reference sequence). Written as DNA, the CDR3 is TGTGCCAGCAGCTTACTGGGGACTAGCGGGGGGCCGTTGACAGATACGCAGTATTTT. Amino acid sequence: CASSLLGTSGGPLTDTQYF.

This clonotype was seen many times. This sequence joins TRBV29-1 and TRBJ2-1; D uncertain. This CDR3 is built from 12 residues. V shed 4 bases and J shed 7 bases, with 11 bases lying between them. Germline CDR1 reads SQVTM; CDR2 reads ANQGSEA. Here the CDR3 DNA reads TGCAGCGTTGCAAGGGTAGGGAATGAGCAGTTCTTC. It encodes CSVARVGNEQFF.

The chain is built from TRBV15 and TRBJ2-7, with D perhaps TRBD2 (5 bases). Per the germline V gene, CDR1 is LNHNV and CDR2 is YYDKDF (reference sequence). Between the trimmed V and J ends, which lost 0 bases and 5 bases, there was a span of 14 bases. The CDR3 loop spans 15 amino acids. CDR3 region: CATSRDQRTLDEQYF. The CDR3 DNA sequence: TGTGCCACCAGCAGAGATCAACGGACTCTGGACGAGCAGTACTTC.

In this sample, this clonotype turned up a few times. The V and J genes are TRBV20-1 and TRBJ1-1, with D possibly TRBD1 on 5 matching bases. The CDR3 is 14 amino acids. V lost 3 bases to trimming and J lost 1 base, with 12 bases between them. Germline V lookup: CDR1 DFQATT, CDR2 SNEGSKA (reference sequence). DNA of the CDR3: TGCAGTGCTAGCGGCAGGGTCCGGAACACTGAAGCTTTCTTT. Protein: CSASGRVRNTEAFF.

The chain combines TRBV6-2 or TRBV6-3 with TRBJ1-6; 12 bases align to TRBD1. The germline CDR1 and CDR2 sequences are MNHEY and SVGEGT. The CDR3 runs 16 residues. V gave up 2 bases and J gave up 7 bases; unmatched junction bases: 3. CDR3 nucleotide sequence: TGTGCCAGCAGTTACAGGGACAGGGGGCAAAATTCACCCCTCCACTTT. Encoded protein: CASSYRDRGQNSPLHF.

V and J are TRBV21-1 and TRBJ2-7; TRBD2 is taken as the D call from the table, unchecked against the DNA. TRBV21-1 is a known pseudogene. This CDR3 region has 14 residues. In nucleotides, the CDR3 is TGTGCCAGCAGCAAAGAAGAGGGATCCTACGAGCAGTACTTC. Translation gives CASSKEEGSYEQYF.

The sample holds a few counts of this clonotype. The gene calls are TRBV7-2 and TRBJ2-5; the D call may be TRBD1 or TRBD2 (5 bases each). Trimming shortened V by 6 bases and J by 7 bases, and 12 bases separated the two germline ends. Germline CDR1 and CDR2: SGHTA and FQGNSA. The CDR3 has 12 residues. The chain's CDR3 is CASSLTRGTQYF. The CDR3 nucleotides are TGTGCCAGCAGTTTAACGAGGGGGACCCAGTACTTC.

The V and J genes are TRBV7-2 and TRBJ2-7; TRBD2 aligns across 9 bases. Germline V CDR1 and CDR2: SGHTA, FQGNSA. CDR3 length equals 15 residues. Trimming removed 3 bases from V and 0 bases from J; junction bases left unmatched: 3. CDR3 sequence reads: CASSLRRGGSYEQYF. In DNA, the CDR3 is TGTGCCAGCAGCTTGCGGCGGGGGGGCTCCTACGAGCAGTACTTC. Full variable domain (remainder filled in from reference TRBV7-2 and TRBJ2-7): GAGVSQSPSNKVTEKGKDVELRCDPISGHTALYWYRQSLGQGLEFLIYFQGNSAPDKSGLPSDRFSAERTGGSVSTLTIQRTQQEDSAVYLCASSLRRGGSYEQYFGPGTRLTVT.

This chain joins TRBV25-1 and TRBJ2-7; 10 bases line up with TRBD1. The CDR3 runs 16 residues. Germline lookup yields CDR1 MGHDK and CDR2 SYGVNS. J lost 0 bases, V lost 3 bases, and 5 bases had no gene match. In DNA, the CDR3 is TGTGCCAGCAGTGAGCCGGGACAGGGGATCTCCTACGAGCAGTACTTC. As protein: CASSEPGQGISYEQYF.

The chain carries TRBV3-1 and TRBJ2-5, with D tentatively TRBD1 (6 bases). The germline V and J ends were trimmed by 4 bases and 4 bases, with 16 bases remaining between them. The CDR3 sequence is 15 residues long. Germline CDR1 LGHDT, CDR2 YNNKEL (reference sequence). CDR3 nucleotides: TGTGCCAGCAGCCCACGCTATGGGGGCTTAGAGACCCAGTACTTC. Translating gives CASSPRYGGLETQYF.

This clonotype came up a few times. CDR3: CSARWGEVYNEQFF. The CDR3 bases are TGCAGTGCTAGGTGGGGGGAGGTATACAATGAGCAGTTCTTC. The V gene is TRBV20-1, the J gene TRBJ2-1; possibly TRBD2 for D (6 bases). The length of the CDR3 is 14 residues. V was shortened by 3 bases and J by 4 bases, with 13 bases between the two germline ends. Germline V CDR1 and CDR2: DFQATT, SNEGSKA (reference sequence).

This clonotype was found many times. The genes are TRBV29-1 and TRBJ2-2, with 7 bases lining up with TRBD1. The germline CDR1 and CDR2 sequences are SQVTM and ANQGSEA. The junction had 2 bases not matched to a gene; V was cut back by 5 bases and J by 5 bases. This CDR3 spans 12 amino acids. The CDR3 region is CSVYRGTGELFF. CDR3 coding DNA: TGCAGCGTTTACAGGGGAACCGGGGAGCTGTTTTTT.

This sequence joins TRBV7-9 and TRBJ1-6; no clear D. Germline assignment: CDR1 SEHNR and CDR2 FQNEAQ (reference sequence). Between the trimmed V and J ends, which lost 5 bases and 0 bases, there was a span of 14 bases. The CDR3 covers 17 residues. This CDR3 is CASSQWTGSSYNSPLHF. Here the CDR3 DNA reads TGTGCCAGCAGCCAGTGGACGGGTAGCTCCTATAATTCACCCCTCCACTTT. The complete variable domain, with remaining parts taken from reference TRBV7-9 and TRBJ1-6, reads DTGVSQNPRHKITKRGQNVTFRCDPISEHNRLYWYRQTLGQGPEFLTYFQNEAQLEKSRLLSDRFSAERPKGSFSTLEIQRTEQGDSAMYLCASSQWTGSSYNSPLHFGNGTRLTVT.

V and J are TRBV12-3 or TRBV12-4 and TRBJ2-1; 13 positions agree with TRBD2. The CDR3 length is 17 residues. Losses at the gene ends were 6 bases for V and 6 bases for J; bases not matched to a gene: 11. The DNA for the CDR3 is TGTGCCAGCAGCTGTGATACTAGCGGGGGGGCGCGCAATGAGCAGTTCTTC. Protein sequence: CASSCDTSGGARNEQFF.